This TCR beta chain derives from a study of blood T cell repertoires in COVID-19. Study-level background: Samples came from the United States, Italy and Spain, spanning acute and convalescent COVID-19. PBMCs, B-cell-depleted T cells, or T cells provided the cDNA or gDNA that made up the material.

This clone was recorded once. Original analysis: The assay estimated nucleated cells by amplifying reference gene primers. Data came from immunoSEQ multiplex PCR; TCRdb stores just in-frame clones and leaves some out. Clone size and V and J calls were adopted from that table, with D and trimming inferred from the DNA. The sample lists about 69,000 clones; 85% to 90% were seen once. The source material was peripheral blood. The receptor's source is a man at least 80 years old with acute or convalescent COVID-19.

The CDR3 spells CASSLGTGGNQPQHF. CDR3 coding DNA: TGCGCCAGCAGCTTGGGGACAGGGGGCAATCAGCCCCAGCATTTT. The chain couples TRBV5-1 to TRBJ1-5, with 9 positions matching TRBD1. V lost 0 bases to trimming and J lost 2 bases; unmatched junction nucleotides: 0. CDR3 length: 15 amino acids. CDR1 and CDR2 from the germline V gene are SGHRS and YFSETQ.